Here is one T cell receptor beta chain with its context. Its antigen is still unknown. The entry originates in a study of shared clonotypes between healthy human individuals. Study background: The people who gave samples were a couple of women and a few men aged 18 to 49. Study findings and constraints: Some clonotypes were shared by all four sorted-subset donors, while others were not shared. The non-shared ones had lower generation probabilities than the shared ones. The naive CD4 repertoires of a handful of donors were compared, and roughly 5% of clonotypes were shared.

V shed 5 bases and J 1 base; nucleotides not matched to a gene: 7. The CDR3 contains 15 residues. CDR1 is SGHRS and CDR2 is YFSETQ in the germline V gene. It was at deep level that the assay was run. Clones were read by immunoSEQ multiplex PCR, and TCRdb kept only the in-frame ones, dropping some. This repertoire shows roughly 1,500,000 clones, 98% found once; its top ten account for about 0.34%. The V gene is TRBV5-1, the J gene TRBJ1-1; 8 nucleotides agree with TRBD1. This TCR derives from a man in his thirties or forties in good health. The sequenced sample consisted of naive CD4+ T cells sorted from blood. Subset given: CD45RA+ positively selected. CDR3 loop: CASRPGQGGNTEAFF. CDR3 in DNA: TGCGCCAGCAGGCCCGGACAGGGTGGGAACACTGAAGCTTTCTTT.